Sequencing of this T cell receptor (beta chain) was carried out in a study of blood T cell repertoires in COVID-19 (dated by TCRdb to about 2020). In the study overall: Samples covering the acute and convalescent phases of COVID-19 were provided by collaborators in the United States, Italy and Spain. Where available, HLA class I and class II types were obtained from metadata supplied by the sample provider rather than from assay-based typing. Samples came from the ongoing ImmuneRACE study (first 160 participants) plus 1,254 subjects from 6 global collaborators. The prospective study material was composed of cDNA or gDNA derived from T cells, B-cell-depleted T cells, or PBMCs. Nearly every sample came with metadata listing a de-identified subject ID, COVID-19 status, age in years and sex. Subjects who had been exposed to COVID-19, were actively infected with it, or had recovered from it provided the deeply sampled blood TCRbeta repertoires that made up the dataset. A freely available public database, intended as a resource for researchers studying the immune response to SARS-CoV-2, is where the repertoires were released. Overall study results and their limits: The quantity of clinical and demographic metadata differed by source and by participant and was supplied without curation.

The collaborating institutions used their own protocols to collect whole blood in K2EDTA tubes. For TCRbeta analysis, collaborators shipped samples as frozen whole blood, isolated PBMCs, or DNA extracted from either of those sample types. CDR1 and CDR2 (SGHVS, FQNEAQ) derive from the germline V gene. Including the terminal cysteine and phenylalanine, the CDR3 comprises 13 residues. The entry retains the CDR3 DNA only, 39 bases that are in frame from base 1. The V end loses 2 bases and the J end loses 7 bases, and a stretch of 9 bases separates them. TCRbeta CDR3 regions were amplified from genomic DNA by means of the immunoSEQ Assay, a bias-controlled multiplex PCR. The study's own analysis went as follows. The number of nucleated cells in each sample was estimated from the amplification of reference gene primers within the assay. Sequence reads were collapsed and filtered to measure the absolute abundance of every unique TCRbeta CDR3 rearrangement. Productive Simpson clonality was computed per sample as the square root of Simpson's diversity index over productive rearrangements. The table was pulled from immuneACCESS by TCRdb, which kept in-frame rearrangements only. Such tables lose some clones; where checked, under half of the loss comes from unresolved V genes, and the rest has no known cause. V, J and clone size were drawn from that table, and D and trimming were deduced from the DNA. The sample table lists fewer than 100,000 clones, 91% of them with a count of one. Clones ranked in the top ten supply 1.9% of the sample.

On this clone itself: What this receptor recognizes is not known. Per-nucleotide qualities are absent, and no much larger clonotype sits a single base away.

Sequenced material: peripheral blood. The chain links TRBV7-8 with TRBJ1-5; no confident D gene assignment can be made. The TCR originated in a woman aged 45-59 years in a cohort sampled during active COVID-19. CDR3 reads: CASSLSLRQPQHF. The sequence in DNA is TGTGCCAGCAGCTTAAGTCTACGACAGCCCCAGCATTTT. Here the CDR3 is joined to the reference TRBV7-8 and TRBJ1-5 genes, and the full variable domain is: GAGVSQSPRYKVAKRGQDVALRCDPISGHVSLFWYQQALGQGPEFLTYFQNEAQLDKSGLPSDRFFAERPEGSVSTLKIQRTQQEDSAVYLCASSLSLRQPQHFGDGTRLSIL.